What follows is one TCR beta chain and its context. This clonotype was observed a few times. Its recognized antigen is unknown. No per-base quality is available; no much larger clone lies one base away. The sample's time point label, decoded: blood at routine non-recurrence follow-up after resection. Without any cell sorting, TCR sequencing was performed on whole RNA extracted either from tumor and nontumor lung tissue or from cryopreserved PBMC samples. Only patients for whom sufficient RNA was available from at least two tumor regions were selected for TCR sequencing. The library was prepared using 5' RACE. TCRdb shows the sequencer as NextSeq 500. The TCR library protocol attached a unique molecular identifier to each TCR cDNA molecule to allow correction of PCR and sequencing errors. The paper's processing steps were these. TCR identification, UMI-based error correction and CDR3 extraction were all carried out with Decombinator tools. Expanded TCRs were defined as those above a frequency of 2 per 1,000, corresponding to the top 1% of the tumor frequency distribution. Renyi diversity was calculated using the R vegan package after each repertoire was subsampled 100 times to 5,000 TCRs. CDR3 similarity networks were constructed using string-kernel similarity of amino acid triplets, with links drawn between CDR3s whose pairwise similarity was above 0.82. The public reads were reprocessed in TCRdb via fastp at Q25 and MiXCR, keeping in-frame beta chains. Every entry covers one CDR3 protein and lists the most common genes and DNA from its rows. The V and J calls come from TCRdb's annotation, not from the publication. Counted in this sample were about 120,000 distinct CDR3 sequences; approximately 12% of them appeared once. The ten biggest clones cover roughly 17% of the sample.

This specimen comes from a study of spatial heterogeneity in lung cancer (dated by TCRdb to the late 2010s). For the wider study: The donors were 65 to 85 patients from the lung TRACERx cohort who had early-stage, untreated non-small cell lung cancer. Follow-up PBMC samples were sequenced whenever available, with the median time to follow-up being about two years after resection. More beta-chain than alpha-chain transcripts were consistently detected, likely reflecting higher beta-chain transcript abundance. In the raw uncorrected reads, each unique combination of TCR and UMI appeared more than ten times on average. The study quantitatively compared TCR alpha and beta repertoires across multiple tumor regions, matched nontumor lung and blood in non-small cell lung cancer. TCR repertoire features were related to nonsynonymous mutation counts determined by whole-exome sequencing of tumor tissue. Both alpha and beta chains were TCR-sequenced in 220 or so tumor regions, roughly 70 matched nontumor lung samples and approximately 50 PBMC samples obtained at surgery. Overall study results and their limits: Ubiquitous expanded tumor TCRs were detected in blood more often at tumor resection than at routine follow-up. Additional single-cell paired TCR alpha and beta sequencing was considered necessary to confirm, at a functional level, the hypothesis that regional TCRs recognize regional mutations. Only 11 to 15 patients were included in the comparisons of baseline and follow-up blood repertoires.

The receptor was derived from a male donor with early-stage non-small cell lung cancer. The input for sequencing was PBMCs, taken at follow-up.

The CDR3: CASNLQKKNSPLHF. The DNA sequence is given as TGTGCCAGCAACCTGCAGAAGAAGAATTCACCCCTCCACTTT. This sequence uses TRBV2 and TRBJ1-6; no D gene can be assigned with confidence. The CDR3 measures 14 amino acids from cysteine to phenylalanine. The sequence is cut down to CDR3 DNA, 42 bases in frame from base 1. The germline V gene sets CDR1 to SNHLY and CDR2 to FYNNEI. Trimming removed 7 bases from V and 7 bases from J, leaving 14 bases between the germline ends.